Below, 27 T cell receptor beta chains from the same sample are listed, as sequenced in a study of T-cell reconstitution after alpha-beta-depleted transplantation in children. The TCRbeta library incorporated unique molecular identifiers. From the PCR reads, TCRdb called clonotypes with MiXCR, one entry per CDR3 protein. The table records around 370,000 distinct CDR3 sequences, approximately 10% of them present only once. Sequenced here: PBMCs from the stem cell graft donor, sampled from the stem cell graft. Every receptor here comes from a human donor who donated a stem cell graft to a child with acute lymphoblastic leukemia.

Remarks on this clonotype: A read error may be the cause here, since a much bigger clone is one base away. This sequence joins TRBV27 and TRBJ2-7; D is unclear. The CDR3 spans 12 residues. Germline V gene sequence: CDR1 MNHEY, CDR2 SMNVEV (reference sequence). This CDR3 is CASILLGHEQYF. Written as DNA, the CDR3 is TGTGCCAGCATTTTACTTGGGCACGAGCAGTACTTC.

CDR3 protein: CASGITSGRGNEQFF. Written as DNA, the CDR3 is TGTGCCAGCGGAATCACTAGCGGGAGAGGAAATGAGCAGTTCTTC. The chain is built from TRBV6-2 or TRBV6-3 and TRBJ2-1, with TRBD2 matching 11 bases. V lost 8 bases and J lost 7; bases outside the gene matches: 10. Germline CDR1 MNHEY, CDR2 SVGEGT. CDR3 length: 15 amino acids.

The V gene is TRBV5-1, the J gene TRBJ2-2; TRBD1 aligns across 7 bases. Trimming removed 6 bases from V and 2 bases from J; junction bases left unmatched: 13. The CDR3 contains 17 residues. Per germline, CDR1 SGHRS and CDR2 YFSETQ. The CDR3 DNA reads TGCGCCAGCAAGCCGGCATTAGGACAGGCTAACACCGGGGAGCTGTTTTTT. It translates to CASKPALGQANTGELFF.

This clonotype has at least ten counts. The chain carries TRBV7-9 and TRBJ2-1, with TRBD1 matching over 8 bases. The CDR3 runs to 13 residues. V lost 2 bases and J lost 8; bases outside the gene matches: 2. Germline CDR1 reads SEHNR; CDR2 reads FQNEAQ (reference sequence). CDR3 in amino acids: CASSLLTGDEQFF. In DNA form, the CDR3 reads TGTGCCAGCAGCTTACTGACAGGGGATGAGCAGTTCTTC.

This rearrangement joins TRBV20-1 to TRBJ2-3; 9 bases are shared with TRBD2. Trimming took 6 bases from V and 5 from J; bases not matched to a gene: 18. This CDR3 region has 17 residues. The germline gives CDR1 DFQATT, CDR2 SNEGSKA (reference sequence). The CDR3 protein is CSATAPVAGGPVDTQYF. The CDR3, as DNA: TGCAGTGCCACAGCCCCAGTGGCGGGAGGGCCCGTAGATACGCAGTATTTT.

V gene TRBV5-1 combines with J gene TRBJ2-3; no definite D call. There are 14 residues in the CDR3. CDR1 and CDR2 (germline): SGHRS, YFSETQ. The ends were cut back, 1 base at V and 1 base at J, with 7 bases in the middle. CDR3 in DNA: TGCGCCAGCAGCTTGCATTATGGCACAGATACGCAGTATTTT. Translating it yields CASSLHYGTDTQYF.

This clonotype was found a few times. The chain couples TRBV5-1 to TRBJ1-2; the match to TRBD1 covers 9 bases. Germline-derived CDR1 and CDR2 are SGHRS and YFSETQ. V shed 0 bases, J shed 4 bases, and the junction held 7 bases outside the gene matches. The CDR3 has 16 residues. The CDR3 DNA is TGCGCCAGCAGCTTGGATAGGACAGGGGTCCCCTATGGCTACACCTTC. Translation gives CASSLDRTGVPYGYTF.

The gene calls are TRBV5-1 and TRBJ2-2; tentatively, D is TRBD2 (6 bases). Germline loops: CDR1 SGHRS, CDR2 YFSETQ. The V gene lost 3 bases and the J gene lost 7 bases, with 10 bases spanning the gap. This CDR3 is 13 amino acids long. The CDR3 region is CASSSPGGGELFF. The CDR3 nucleotides read TGCGCCAGCAGCTCGCCCGGGGGCGGGGAGCTGTTTTTT.

The rearrangement joins TRBV20-1 to TRBJ1-1, with D possibly matching TRBD1 (6 bases). Germline V gives CDR1 DFQATT, CDR2 SNEGSKA (reference sequence). The length of the CDR3 is 14 residues. V lost 2 bases, J lost 5 bases, and 15 bases lay in between. The CDR3 reads CSARRGIGETEAFF. The CDR3 DNA reads TGCAGTGCTAGAAGGGGGATTGGGGAAACTGAAGCTTTCTTT.

This clonotype has just a few counts. The rearrangement joins TRBV28 to TRBJ2-3, with TRBD1 matching over 7 bases. V was pared by 6 bases and J by 4 bases, with 10 bases of the junction left unmatched. The CDR3 sequence is 15 residues long. From germline, CDR1 is MDHEN and CDR2 SYDVKM. The chain's CDR3 is CASRFTGEKADTQYF. The CDR3 bases are TGTGCCAGCAGGTTTACAGGGGAGAAGGCAGATACGCAGTATTTT. The full variable domain, rest sourced from reference TRBV28 and TRBJ2-3, is DVKVTQSSRYLVKRTGEKVFLECVQDMDHENMFWYRQDPGLGLRLIYFSYDVKMKEKGDIPEGYSVSREKKERFSLILESASTNQTSMYLCASRFTGEKADTQYFGPGTRLTVL.

This clonotype came up many times. The chain couples TRBV11-1 to TRBJ2-1, with 14 bases lining up with TRBD2. The CDR3 is 22 residues long. Germline CDR1 SGHAT, CDR2 FQDESV (reference sequence). The trim removed 0 bases at V and 5 bases at J, leaving 18 bases unmatched. The CDR3 DNA is TGTGCCAGCAGCTTAGCAATGTTGGGGGTGACTAGCGGGAGGGCCGGTCACAATGAGCAGTTCTTC. As protein: CASSLAMLGVTSGRAGHNEQFF.

This clonotype showed up just a few times. V gene TRBV29-1 combines with J gene TRBJ2-7, with 11 bases lining up with TRBD1. The CDR3 length is 13 residues. The V gene end was trimmed by 4 bases and the J gene end by 2 bases; junction bases not matched to a gene: 1. Germline V lookup: CDR1 SQVTM, CDR2 ANQGSEA. For the CDR3, the DNA is TGCAGCGTTGCGGGACAGGGGGCCTACGAGCAGTACTTC. Encoded protein: CSVAGQGAYEQYF.

This CDR3 is CASSLGGGAEETQYF. The CDR3 DNA reads TGTGCCAGCAGCTTAGGTGGGGGAGCTGAAGAGACCCAGTACTTC. This chain joins TRBV7-6 and TRBJ2-5; either TRBD1 or TRBD2 may supply D (5 bases each). The CDR3 is made up of 15 amino acids. V was cut by 1 base and J by 3 bases, with 12 bases left in between. From germline, CDR1 is SGHVS and CDR2 FNYEAQ.

This clonotype occurred a few times. The chain recombines TRBV5-1 with TRBJ2-1; TRBD2 agrees at 8 bases. V gave up 2 bases and J gave up 4 bases; unmatched junction bases: 8. CDR3 size: 16 residues. Germline V gene data show CDR1 as SGHRS and CDR2 as YFSETQ. For the CDR3, the DNA is TGCGCCAGCAGCTTCCGGGGGGGCCTGGCTTACAATGAGCAGTTCTTC. Translated, it gives CASSFRGGLAYNEQFF.

This clonotype was seen ten or more times. This chain uses TRBV6-1 with TRBJ2-5; D is unclear. This CDR3 is 12 amino acids long. Germline loops: CDR1 MNHNS, CDR2 SASEGT. Trimming left V 6 bases short and J 6 bases short, with 11 bases between. This CDR3 reads CASSLIQKTQYF. In DNA form, the CDR3 reads TGTGCCAGCAGCTTAATACAAAAGACCCAGTACTTC.

The chain combines TRBV5-1 with TRBJ2-1, with 7 bases aligning to TRBD2. J was trimmed by 12 bases and V by 0 bases; bases with no gene match: 6. Germline V gene sequence: CDR1 SGHRS, CDR2 YFSETQ. The CDR3 is 13 residues long. The CDR3 reads CASSLVRESRQFF. In DNA, the CDR3 is TGCGCCAGCAGCTTGGTGCGGGAGTCGCGGCAGTTCTTC.

The gene calls are TRBV29-1 and TRBJ2-7; 8 bases are a match to TRBD2. The CDR3 is 14 residues long. Germline CDR1 and CDR2: SQVTM and ANQGSEA. After removal of 6 bases from V and 3 bases from J, the junction contained 10 bases not matched to a gene. The CDR3 here is CSVQLGRGGYEQYF. In nucleotides, the CDR3 is TGCAGCGTGCAACTCGGGAGGGGAGGCTACGAGCAGTACTTC.

This clonotype was detected a few times. This rearrangement joins TRBV5-6 to TRBJ1-5; 8 nucleotides agree with TRBD1. The J segment lost 7 bases and the V segment lost 0 bases, leaving 9 bases of the junction unmatched. Germline values: CDR1 SGHDT, CDR2 YYEEEE. CDR3 length: 16 residues. CDR3 loop: CASSLAGQGAHQPQHF. For the CDR3, the DNA is TGTGCCAGCAGCTTGGCCGGGCAGGGGGCCCACCAGCCCCAGCATTTT. The full variable domain, its missing parts supplied by reference TRBV5-6 and TRBJ1-5, is DAGVTQSPTHLIKTRGQQVTLRCSPKSGHDTVSWYQQALGQGPQFIFQYYEEEERQRGNFPDRFSGHQFPNYSSELNVNALLLGDSALYLCASSLAGQGAHQPQHFGDGTRLSIL.

This clonotype was seen many times. The rearrangement links TRBV21-1 to TRBJ1-1. TRBV21-1 is an annotated pseudogene. The length of the CDR3 is 14 residues. The CDR3 region is CASSKAITDTEAFF. CDR3 coding DNA: TGTGCCAGCAGCAAGGCTATAACGGACACTGAAGCTTTCTTT.

In this sample, this clonotype turned up a few times. V and J are TRBV12-3 or TRBV12-4 and TRBJ2-1; D might be TRBD1 or TRBD2, each matching 5 bases. The CDR3 is 13 residues long. Trimming shortened V by 6 bases and J by 16 bases, and 22 bases separated the two germline ends. The CDR3 nucleotides are TGTGCCAGCAGCCGCCTGGGACCCTCGGGGAGCTTCTTC. Protein sequence: CASSRLGPSGSFF.

The gene calls are TRBV3-1 and TRBJ2-2; tentatively, D is TRBD1 (6 bases). The length of the CDR3 is 18 residues. V lost 10 bases to trimming and J lost 2 bases, with 26 bases between them. Per the germline V gene, CDR1 is LGHDT and CDR2 is YNNKEL (reference sequence). The DNA for the CDR3 is TGTGCCACCACCCAAAGGGGGTGGGCCGCACCAAACACCGGGGAGCTGTTTTTT. Translated: CATTQRGWAAPNTGELFF. The full variable domain, in which reference TRBV3-1 and TRBJ2-2 provide the parts outside the CDR3, is DTAVSQTPKYLVTQMGNDKSIKCEQNLGHDTMYWYKQDSKKFLKIMFSYNNKELIINETVPNRFSPKSPDKAHLNLHINSLELGDSAVYFCATTQRGWAAPNTGELFFGEGSRLTVL.

This clonotype has just a few counts. The chain employs TRBV10-3 and TRBJ2-3, with TRBD1 identical over 9 bases. The CDR3 is made up of 14 amino acids. The germline V gene has CDR1 ENHRY and CDR2 SYGVKD. Trimming removed 6 bases from V and 3 bases from J; junction bases left unmatched: 4. The DNA for the CDR3 is TGTGCCATCAGGGGGACAGGGAGGACAGATACGCAGTATTTT. It codes for CAIRGTGRTDTQYF.

This sequence joins TRBV4-1 and TRBJ1-2; D is unresolved. Trimming took off 4 bases at V and 3 bases at J, with 15 bases between the two ends. Looked up from germline, CDR1 is MGHRA and CDR2 is YSYEKL. CDR3 size: 15 residues. CDR3 sequence: CASSRLEGSDYGYTF. As DNA, the CDR3 is TGCGCCAGCAGCCGCCTGGAAGGGAGCGACTATGGCTACACCTTC.

This clonotype was recorded a few times. The chain couples TRBV14 to TRBJ2-5; D perhaps matches TRBD1 (5 bases). Germline V CDR1 and CDR2: SGHDN, FVKESK. Trimming cost V 0 bases and J 4 bases, with 6 bases left between them. The CDR3 consists of 13 residues. Here the CDR3 reads CASSQEGPETQYF. CDR3 DNA sequence: TGTGCCAGCAGCCAAGAGGGGCCAGAGACCCAGTACTTC.

Ten or more counts support this clonotype. The chain uses TRBV20-1 and TRBJ2-7; 7 bases match TRBD1. After removal of 6 bases from V and 1 base from J, the junction contained 6 bases not matched to a gene. Germline-derived CDR1 and CDR2 are DFQATT and SNEGSKA (reference sequence). The CDR3 sequence is 13 residues long. The CDR3 sequence is CSADRDSSYEQYF. The CDR3 DNA sequence: TGCAGTGCGGACCGGGACAGTTCCTACGAGCAGTACTTC.

This clonotype was counted ten times or more. For the CDR3, the DNA is TGCAGCGTGTCAGGTGGCGACAGGGGTTTGCCCCAGTACTTC. Protein product: CSVSGGDRGLPQYF. This rearrangement joins TRBV29-1 to TRBJ2-5; 8 nucleotides agree with TRBD1. The CDR3 length is 14 residues. Looked up from germline, CDR1 is SQVTM and CDR2 is ANQGSEA. V was pared by 6 bases and J by 9 bases, with 15 bases of the junction left unmatched.

The V gene is TRBV5-6, the J gene TRBJ1-5, with D tentatively TRBD1 (5 bases). Germline CDR1 is SGHDT and CDR2 is YYEEEE. Deletions cut 4 bases from V and 8 bases from J, with 13 bases between. The CDR3 runs 13 residues. For the CDR3, the DNA is TGTGCCAGCAGCCCCGGGGACCATGAGCCCCAGCATTTT. It encodes CASSPGDHEPQHF.